The following is a T cell receptor (beta chain) sequence with its context. Its antigen is unknown. The data stem from a study of shared clonotypes between healthy human individuals. The CDR3 is made up of 12 amino acids. CDR1 is SGHNT, CDR2 YYREEE, per germline (reference sequence). V was shortened by 5 bases and J by 8 bases, with 13 bases between the two germline ends. The assay was immunoSEQ multiplex PCR, and TCRdb's table has in-frame clones only and misses some. Of about 520,000 clones detected, 90% to 97% appear once; the ten largest clones hold about 0.06%. Study-wide results and caveats: Naive subsets generally had larger estimated richness than memory subsets. Non-shared clonotypes were found to have lower generation probabilities than the clonotypes that were shared by all four of the sorted-subset donors.

The V gene is TRBV5-4, the J gene TRBJ1-2; the D gene is possibly TRBD1 (6 bases). The sequence was obtained from a woman under 40 in good health. Sample: naive CD4+ T cells sorted from blood. Sample subset: CD45RA+ positively selected. The CDR3 DNA follows: TGTGCCAGCAGGGCAGACAGGTCGGGCTACACCTTC. This gives the protein CASRADRSGYTF.